The next 12 T cell receptor beta chains were all read from a single sample in a study of beta chain features in type 1 diabetes. As every portion of the isolated RNA was reverse transcribed, the sequencing read expressed TCRB transcripts. Assay: immunoSEQ multiplex PCR; the TCRdb copy retains only in-frame clones and omits some. This table has some 240,000 clones, roughly a tenth appearing once. The sample taken for sequencing was central memory CD4+ T cells from blood. The receptors were gathered from a man younger than 35 in good health.

The gene calls are TRBV10-3 and TRBJ2-5; tentative D call: TRBD2 (6 bases). The CDR3 is 13 amino acids. V dropped 2 bases and J dropped 5 bases, with 9 bases sitting between them. Per the germline V gene, CDR1 is ENHRY and CDR2 is SYGVKD. The CDR3 coding sequence is TGTGCCATCAGTGAGGGGGGGAGTGAGACCCAGTACTTC. Its translation: CAISEGGSETQYF.

V gene TRBV7-9 combines with J gene TRBJ1-2, with D perhaps TRBD1 (5 bases). V was trimmed by 4 bases and J by 5 bases, leaving 8 bases between them. The CDR3 is 12 amino acids. Germline V gives CDR1 SEHNR, CDR2 FQNEAQ (reference sequence). CDR3 bases: TGTGCCAGCAGCTCGGGACTTTATGGCTACACCTTC. Its translation is CASSSGLYGYTF. Together with reference TRBV7-9 and TRBJ1-2, the CDR3 gives the full variable domain: DTGVSQNPRHKITKRGQNVTFRCDPISEHNRLYWYRQTLGQGPEFLTYFQNEAQLEKSRLLSDRFSAERPKGSFSTLEIQRTEQGDSAMYLCASSSGLYGYTFGSGTRLTVV.

Only a few counts were recorded for this clone. The chain is built from TRBV25-1 and TRBJ2-7, with no clear D. The CDR3 length is 13 residues. The germline V gene has CDR1 MGHDK and CDR2 SYGVNS. The V end lost 6 bases, the J end lost 6 bases, and 15 bases lay between the germline ends. In DNA, the CDR3 is TGTGCCAGCAGGGATCGAATAGGAGTCGAGCAGTACTTC. As protein: CASRDRIGVEQYF.

This chain links TRBV15 with TRBJ2-1, with a possible D match to TRBD2 (5 bases). The CDR3 loop spans 13 amino acids. Germline loops: CDR1 LNHNV, CDR2 YYDKDF (reference sequence). The V end was cut by 6 bases, the J end by 6 bases, with 12 bases between. The CDR3 reads CATRVRVINEQFF. The CDR3 coding sequence is TGTGCCACCAGGGTGAGGGTCATCAATGAGCAGTTCTTC.

DNA of the CDR3: TGTGCCAGCAGGGCTGTTAGCGCCACAGATACGCAGTATTTT. Its translation is CASRAVSATDTQYF. The rearrangement joins TRBV2 to TRBJ2-3; perhaps TRBD2 as D (5 bases). Germline-derived CDR1 and CDR2 are SNHLY and FYNNEI. CDR3 size: 14 residues. V was clipped by 6 bases and J by 2 bases, with 12 bases between them.

This clone was counted between two and nine times. This chain joins TRBV27 and TRBJ2-5, with D unresolved. The end of the DNA fits TRBJ2-7 better, so the J call may be wrong. The germline gives CDR1 MNHEY, CDR2 SMNVEV (reference sequence). The CDR3 is 14 residues long. CDR3 in DNA: TGTGCCAGCAGTTTAAGGCTGGGCGCCTACGAGCAGTACTTC. It encodes CASSLRLGAYEQYF.

To note about this clone: The same CDR3 arises from other DNA sequences in this sample as well. The rearrangement links TRBV2 to TRBJ2-3; no definite D call. There are 12 residues in the CDR3. V was trimmed by 4 bases and J by 3 bases, leaving 5 bases between them. Germline CDR1 SNHLY, CDR2 FYNNEI. The DNA for the CDR3 is TGTGCCAGCAGTGTAGCAACAGATACGCAGTATTTT. It codes for CASSVATDTQYF.

This clone was picked up a small number of times. The gene calls are TRBV30 and TRBJ2-5; tentatively, D is TRBD1 or TRBD2 (5 bases each). Matching the DNA end better, TRBJ2-7 makes the J call doubtful. From germline, CDR1 is GTSNPN and CDR2 SVGIG (reference sequence). The CDR3 covers 15 residues. CDR3 protein: CAWIGTEQYSYEQYF. Here the CDR3 DNA reads TGTGCCTGGATCGGGACCGAGCAGTATTCCTACGAGCAGTACTTC.

This clone was counted a few times. The gene calls are TRBV30 and TRBJ1-1; a weak D match, TRBD1 (5 bases). The CDR3 has 13 amino acids. Trimming cost V 3 bases and J 3 bases, with 11 bases left between them. Germline lookup yields CDR1 GTSNPN and CDR2 SVGIG (reference sequence). The CDR3 protein is CAWSPDTYTEAFF. DNA for the CDR3: TGTGCCTGGAGCCCGGACACCTACACTGAAGCTTTCTTT.

This clone was observed a few times. The V call is TRBV30, the J call TRBJ1-4; 8 nucleotides align to TRBD1. V was clipped by 3 bases and J by 6 bases; unmatched bases: 21. The CDR3 sequence is 19 residues long. The germline CDR1 and CDR2 sequences are GTSNPN and SVGIG (reference sequence). This CDR3 is CAWRSFSGQARGGDEKLFF. In DNA, the CDR3 is TGTGCCTGGAGGAGCTTCTCGGGACAGGCCCGCGGGGGGGATGAAAAACTGTTTTTT.

The rearrangement links TRBV28 to TRBJ2-7, with D possibly called TRBD1 or TRBD2 (5 bases each). Germline V lookup: CDR1 MDHEN, CDR2 SYDVKM. The CDR3 length is 16 residues. The V end lost 5 bases, the J end lost 3 bases, and 20 bases lay between the germline ends. The CDR3 sequence is CASSTLKMGTGYEQYF. The CDR3 coding sequence is TGTGCCAGCAGTACCCTCAAGATGGGGACCGGCTACGAGCAGTACTTC. The full variable domain, completed using reference TRBV28 and TRBJ2-7, is DVKVTQSSRYLVKRTGEKVFLECVQDMDHENMFWYRQDPGLGLRLIYFSYDVKMKEKGDIPEGYSVSREKKERFSLILESASTNQTSMYLCASSTLKMGTGYEQYFGPGTRLTVT.

The sample holds a few counts of this clone. The rearrangement joins TRBV4-1 to TRBJ1-1; 7 bases align to TRBD1. CDR1 and CDR2 (germline): MGHRA, YSYEKL. The CDR3 spans 16 residues. J lost 1 base, V lost 0 bases, and 5 bases had no gene match. CDR3 in amino acids: CASSQDPGGKNTEAFF. For the CDR3, the DNA is TGCGCCAGCAGCCAAGATCCAGGGGGAAAGAACACTGAAGCTTTCTTT.